This T cell receptor beta chain came from a study of blood T cell repertoires in COVID-19. Across the study: There were acute and convalescent COVID-19 samples, and they came from the United States, Italy and Spain.

Libraries were prepared by immunoSEQ multiplex PCR; TCRdb keeps only in-frame clonotypes and omits some of them. This sample has about 280,000 clones, with 88% found just once. Patients at the Seattle site were enrolled during active infection and followed longitudinally. The germline V gene encodes CDR1 SQVTM and CDR2 ANQGSEA. The length of the CDR3 is 12 residues. V lost 0 bases, J lost 6 bases, and 8 bases lay in between. This chain links TRBV29-1 with TRBJ1-1; D is uncertain. The receptor was derived from a woman aged 25-40 years with COVID-19, enrolled during active disease. Specimen: peripheral blood. CDR3 amino acids: CSVEDRYSEAFF. The CDR3 nucleotides read TGCAGCGTTGAAGATCGGTATTCTGAAGCTTTCTTT.